This passage covers 9 T cell receptor beta chains from one sample sequenced in a study of T cells in Graves' hyperthyroidism and ophthalmopathy (dated by TCRdb to between 2018 and 2021). Library preparation employed multiplex PCR. The sequencer listed for this sample is Illumina HiSeq 2000. The TCR beta CDR3 regions were amplified from the RNA transcripts. The first round of RT-PCR for the TCR CDR3 was performed with the HTBI primer set and the Qiagen OneStep RT-PCR kit. The public reads were run again by TCRdb, first through fastp at Q25 and then through MiXCR, and only productive beta chains were kept. Rows with a matching CDR3 protein are joined into one entry that keeps the most common DNA and genes. This sample is represented by roughly 400,000 distinct CDR3 sequences; about 14% of them were singletons. 25% to 30% of the sample comes from the top ten. What was sequenced was blood. These receptor sequences come from a man aged 45-65 years with Graves' ophthalmopathy.

At least ten counts were recorded for this clonotype. J is TRBJ2-1 and V is TRBV2; D is perhaps TRBD1 or TRBD2 (6 bases each). The CDR3 has 16 amino acids. The germline V and J ends were trimmed by 3 bases and 3 bases, with 15 bases remaining between them. CDR1 is SNHLY, CDR2 FYNNEI, per germline. The CDR3 coding sequence is TGTGCCAGCAGTGATGTTAAGGGGGGCTACTACAATGAGCAGTTCTTC. It translates to CASSDVKGGYYNEQFF.

This clonotype was observed many times. This chain joins TRBV30 and TRBJ2-4; unclear D gene. This CDR3 contains 12 residues. Trimming left V 4 bases short and J 0 bases short, with 4 bases between. Per germline, CDR1 GTSNPN and CDR2 SVGIG (reference sequence). This CDR3 is CAWNLAKNIQYF. CDR3 DNA: TGTGCCTGGAACCTAGCCAAAAACATTCAGTACTTC.

The genes are TRBV29-1 and TRBJ1-3; D perhaps matches TRBD1 (6 bases). CDR1 SQVTM and CDR2 ANQGSEA come from the germline V gene. Trimming cost V 5 bases and J 6 bases, with 14 bases left between them. The CDR3 contains 13 residues. This CDR3 reads CSVHRATENTIYF. CDR3 nucleotide sequence: TGCAGCGTTCACAGGGCAACGGAAAACACCATATATTTT.

The chain has TRBV19 and TRBJ2-1, with TRBD2 identical over 11 bases. The CDR3 runs to 18 residues. The J segment lost 0 bases and the V segment lost 7 bases, leaving 11 bases of the junction unmatched. Germline V CDR1 and CDR2: LNHDA, SQIVND (reference sequence). In DNA, the CDR3 is TGTGCCAGTAACCAGGGACTAGCGGCCCCCCTCTCCTACAATGAGCAGTTCTTC. Translated: CASNQGLAAPLSYNEQFF.

In this sample, this clonotype turned up many times. The chain recombines TRBV30 with TRBJ2-1, with unresolved D. Germline V gives CDR1 GTSNPN, CDR2 SVGIG (reference sequence). V lost 0 bases, J lost 10 bases, and 16 bases lay in between. The CDR3 length is 14 residues. CDR3 coding DNA: TGTGCCTGGAGTGTAATAGGCCTAGTTGGCGAGCAGTTCTTC. This sequence encodes CAWSVIGLVGEQFF. Full variable domain (rest looked up from reference TRBV30 and TRBJ2-1): SQTIHQWPATLVQPVGSPLSLECTVEGTSNPNLYWYRQAAGRGLQLLFYSVGIGQISSEVPQNLSASRPQDRQFILSSKKLLLSDSGFYLCAWSVIGLVGEQFFGPGTRLTVL.

The sample holds many counts of this clonotype. The rearrangement links TRBV6-1 to TRBJ2-1, with TRBD2 as a possible D gene (5 bases). The ends were cut back, 5 bases at V and 0 bases at J, with 20 bases in the middle. Per germline, CDR1 MNHNS and CDR2 SASEGT. The CDR3 totals 18 residues. The CDR3 coding sequence is TGTGCCAGCAGTCCCTTTGGAGGCACGACGAGCTCCTACAATGAGCAGTTCTTC. Its translation: CASSPFGGTTSSYNEQFF.

The table lists this clonotype with many counts. The chain joins TRBV11-3 to TRBJ2-5, with TRBD1 identical over 7 bases. The germline CDR1 and CDR2 sequences are SGHNT and YENEEA. Trimming at V came to 4 bases and at J to 4 bases, leaving 9 bases not matched to a gene. The CDR3 is made up of 15 amino acids. The CDR3 region is CASSSQGPVGETQYF. CDR3 DNA sequence: TGTGCCAGCAGCTCACAGGGGCCGGTGGGAGAGACCCAGTACTTC.

Many counts were recorded for this clonotype. The chain uses TRBV12-5 and TRBJ2-7; 9 nucleotides line up with TRBD1. The CDR3 is 12 amino acids. Germline V CDR1 and CDR2: LGHNT, FRNRAP. The junction had 5 bases not matched to a gene; V was cut back by 8 bases and J by 6 bases. The CDR3 sequence: CASRTGACEQYF. The CDR3 nucleotides read TGTGCTAGTCGGACAGGGGCCTGCGAGCAGTACTTC.

J is TRBJ2-7 and V is TRBV29-1; 11 bases agree with TRBD1. From germline, CDR1 is SQVTM and CDR2 ANQGSEA. There are 15 residues in the CDR3. V gave up 7 bases and J gave up 2 bases; unmatched junction bases: 10. The CDR3 is CSAGGDRGSTYEQYF. The CDR3 DNA reads TGCAGCGCTGGGGGGGACAGGGGGTCCACCTACGAGCAGTACTTC.